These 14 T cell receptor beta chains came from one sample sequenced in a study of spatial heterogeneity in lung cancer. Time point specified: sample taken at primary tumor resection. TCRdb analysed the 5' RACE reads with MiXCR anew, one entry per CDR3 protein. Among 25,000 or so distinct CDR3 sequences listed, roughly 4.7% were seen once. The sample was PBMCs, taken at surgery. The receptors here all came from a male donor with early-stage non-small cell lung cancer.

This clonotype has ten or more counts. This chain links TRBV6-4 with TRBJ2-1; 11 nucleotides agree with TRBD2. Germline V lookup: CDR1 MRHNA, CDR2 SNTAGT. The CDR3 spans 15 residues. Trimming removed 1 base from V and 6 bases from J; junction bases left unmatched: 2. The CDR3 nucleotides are TGTGCCAGCAGTGACTATACTAGCGGGAGCAATGAGCAGTTCTTC. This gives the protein CASSDYTSGSNEQFF.

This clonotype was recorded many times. The CDR3 sequence is CASTAYLRGGGYNEQFF. CDR3 bases: TGTGCCAGCACAGCCTACCTGCGGGGGGGTGGCTACAATGAGCAGTTCTTC. The chain combines TRBV6-2 or TRBV6-3 with TRBJ2-1, with TRBD2 identical over 9 bases. Germline assignment: CDR1 MNHEY and CDR2 SVGEGT. This CDR3 has 17 residues. V gave up 7 bases and J gave up 3 bases; unmatched junction bases: 13.

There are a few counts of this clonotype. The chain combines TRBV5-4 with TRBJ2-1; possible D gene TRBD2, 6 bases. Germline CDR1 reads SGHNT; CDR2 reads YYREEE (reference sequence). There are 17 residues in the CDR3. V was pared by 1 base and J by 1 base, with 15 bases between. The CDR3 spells CASSLRLATLSYNEQFF. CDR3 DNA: TGTGCCAGCAGCTTGAGGCTAGCGACCCTTTCCTACAATGAGCAGTTCTTC.

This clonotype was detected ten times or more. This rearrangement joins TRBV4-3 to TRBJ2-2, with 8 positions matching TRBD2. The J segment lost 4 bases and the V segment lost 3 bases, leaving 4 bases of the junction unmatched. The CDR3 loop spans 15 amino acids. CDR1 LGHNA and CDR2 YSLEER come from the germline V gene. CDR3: CASSQRGATTGELFF. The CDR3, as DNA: TGCGCCAGCAGCCAGCGGGGGGCCACCACCGGGGAGCTGTTTTTT.

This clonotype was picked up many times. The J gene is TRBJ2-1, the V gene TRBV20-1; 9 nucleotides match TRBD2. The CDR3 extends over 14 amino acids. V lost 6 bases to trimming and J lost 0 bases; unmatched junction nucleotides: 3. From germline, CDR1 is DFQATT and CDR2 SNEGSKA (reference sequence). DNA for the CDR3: TGCAGTGCAAAAGCGGGAGGCTCCTACAATGAGCAGTTCTTC. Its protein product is CSAKAGGSYNEQFF.

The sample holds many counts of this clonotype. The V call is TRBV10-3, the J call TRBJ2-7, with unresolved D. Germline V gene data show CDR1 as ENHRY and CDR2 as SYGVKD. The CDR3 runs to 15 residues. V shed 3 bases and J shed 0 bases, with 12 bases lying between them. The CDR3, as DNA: TGTGCCATCAGTGACATGGTGCGGAGCTCCTACGAGCAGTACTTC. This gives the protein CAISDMVRSSYEQYF.

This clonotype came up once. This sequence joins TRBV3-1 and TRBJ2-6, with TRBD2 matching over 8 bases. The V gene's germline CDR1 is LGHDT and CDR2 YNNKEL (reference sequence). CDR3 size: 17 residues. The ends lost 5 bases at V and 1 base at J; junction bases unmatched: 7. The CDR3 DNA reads TGTGCCAGCAGCGATCCGGGACTAGGATCTGGGGCCAACGTCCTGACTTTC. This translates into CASSDPGLGSGANVLTF.

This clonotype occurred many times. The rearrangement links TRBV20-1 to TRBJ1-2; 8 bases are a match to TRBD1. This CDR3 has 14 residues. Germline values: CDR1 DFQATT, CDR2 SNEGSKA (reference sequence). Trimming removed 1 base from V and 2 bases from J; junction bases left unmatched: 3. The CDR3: CSARVTGVNYGYTF. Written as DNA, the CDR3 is TGCAGTGCTAGAGTGACAGGGGTGAACTATGGCTACACCTTC.

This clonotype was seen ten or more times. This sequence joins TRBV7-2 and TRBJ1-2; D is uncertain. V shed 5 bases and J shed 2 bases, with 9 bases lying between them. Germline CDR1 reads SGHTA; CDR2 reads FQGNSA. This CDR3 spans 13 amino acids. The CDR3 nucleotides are TGTGCCAGCAGCGCGGACCGGAACTATGGCTACACCTTC. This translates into CASSADRNYGYTF.

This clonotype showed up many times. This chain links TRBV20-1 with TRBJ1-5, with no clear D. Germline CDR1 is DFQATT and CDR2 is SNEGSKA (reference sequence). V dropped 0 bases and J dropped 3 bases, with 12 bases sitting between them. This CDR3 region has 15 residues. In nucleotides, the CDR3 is TGCAGTGCTAGAGATGGGTCCCCATTCAATCAGCCCCAGCATTTT. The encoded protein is CSARDGSPFNQPQHF.

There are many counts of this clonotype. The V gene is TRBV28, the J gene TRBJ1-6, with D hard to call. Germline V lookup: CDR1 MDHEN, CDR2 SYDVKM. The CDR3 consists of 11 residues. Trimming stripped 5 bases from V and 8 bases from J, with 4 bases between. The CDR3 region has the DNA TGTGCCAGCAGTGCCGATTCACCCCTCCACTTT. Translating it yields CASSADSPLHF.

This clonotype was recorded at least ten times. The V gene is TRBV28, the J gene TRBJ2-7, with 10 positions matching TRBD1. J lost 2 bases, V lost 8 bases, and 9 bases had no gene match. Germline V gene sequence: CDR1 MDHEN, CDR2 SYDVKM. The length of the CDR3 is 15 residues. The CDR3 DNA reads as TGTGCCAGCGGGGGACCGGGACAGGGGACCTACGAGCAGTACTTC. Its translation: CASGGPGQGTYEQYF.

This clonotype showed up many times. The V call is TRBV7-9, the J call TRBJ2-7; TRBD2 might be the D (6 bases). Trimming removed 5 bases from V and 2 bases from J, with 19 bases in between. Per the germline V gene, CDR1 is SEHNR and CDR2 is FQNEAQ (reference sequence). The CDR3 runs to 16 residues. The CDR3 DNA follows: TGTGCCAGCAGCCCTCCGCTAGGCGGGGCAACCTACGAGCAGTACTTC. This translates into CASSPPLGGATYEQYF.

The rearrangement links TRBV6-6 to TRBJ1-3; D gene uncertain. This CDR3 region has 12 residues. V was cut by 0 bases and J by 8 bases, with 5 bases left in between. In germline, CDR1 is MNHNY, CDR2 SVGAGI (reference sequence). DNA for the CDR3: TGTGCCAGCAGTTACTCCGGGTACACCATATATTTT. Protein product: CASSYSGYTIYF.